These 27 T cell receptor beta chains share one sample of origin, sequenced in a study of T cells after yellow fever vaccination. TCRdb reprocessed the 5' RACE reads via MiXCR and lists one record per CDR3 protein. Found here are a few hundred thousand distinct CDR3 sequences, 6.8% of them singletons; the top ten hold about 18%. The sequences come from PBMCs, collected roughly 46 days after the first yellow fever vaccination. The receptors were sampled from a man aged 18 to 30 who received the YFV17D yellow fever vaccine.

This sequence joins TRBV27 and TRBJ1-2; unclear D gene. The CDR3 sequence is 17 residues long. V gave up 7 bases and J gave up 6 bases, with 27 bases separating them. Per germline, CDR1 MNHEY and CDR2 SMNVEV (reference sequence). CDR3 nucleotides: TGTGCCAGCACTCTACTCCTGAGGAGGCTGTTTGGGGATGGCTACACCTTC. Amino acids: CASTLLLRRLFGDGYTF.

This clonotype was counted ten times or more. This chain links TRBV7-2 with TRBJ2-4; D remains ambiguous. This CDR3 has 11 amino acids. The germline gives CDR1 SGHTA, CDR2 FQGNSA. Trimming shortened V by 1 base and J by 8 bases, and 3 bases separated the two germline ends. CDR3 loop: CASSLGYIQYF. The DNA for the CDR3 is TGTGCCAGCAGCTTAGGATACATTCAGTACTTC.

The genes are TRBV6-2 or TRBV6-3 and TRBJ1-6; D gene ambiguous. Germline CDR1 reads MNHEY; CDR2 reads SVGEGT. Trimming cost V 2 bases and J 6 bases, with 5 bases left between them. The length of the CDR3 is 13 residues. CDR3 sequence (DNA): TGTGCCAGCAGTTACCGGATTAATTCACCCCTCCACTTT. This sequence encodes CASSYRINSPLHF.

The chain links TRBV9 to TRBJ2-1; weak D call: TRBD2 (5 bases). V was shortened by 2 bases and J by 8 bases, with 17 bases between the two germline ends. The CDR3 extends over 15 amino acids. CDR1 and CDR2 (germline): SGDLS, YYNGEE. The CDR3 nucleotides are TGTGCCAGCAGCGTTTCTGCTAGCCCGGTATATGAGCAGTTCTTC. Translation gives CASSVSASPVYEQFF.

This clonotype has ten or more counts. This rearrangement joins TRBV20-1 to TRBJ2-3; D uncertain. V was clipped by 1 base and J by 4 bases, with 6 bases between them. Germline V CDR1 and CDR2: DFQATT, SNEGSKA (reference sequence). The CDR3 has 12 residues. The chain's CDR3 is CSARGLSDTQYF. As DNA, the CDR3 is TGCAGTGCTAGAGGGCTGTCAGATACGCAGTATTTT.

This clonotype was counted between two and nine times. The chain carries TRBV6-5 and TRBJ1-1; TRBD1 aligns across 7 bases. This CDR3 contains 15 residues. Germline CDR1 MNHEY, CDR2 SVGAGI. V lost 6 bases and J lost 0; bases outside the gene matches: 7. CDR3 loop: CASRYGQAMNTEAFF. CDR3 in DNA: TGTGCCAGCAGATATGGACAGGCCATGAACACTGAAGCTTTCTTT.

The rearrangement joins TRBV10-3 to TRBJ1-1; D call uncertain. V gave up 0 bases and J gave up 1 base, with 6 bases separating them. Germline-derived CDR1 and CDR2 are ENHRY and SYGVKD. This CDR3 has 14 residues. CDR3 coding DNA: TGTGCCATCAGTGAGTCGAGAGGGAACACTGAAGCTTTCTTT. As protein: CAISESRGNTEAFF.

CDR3 region: CASSYSSGGNQPQHF. CDR3 in DNA: TGTGCCAGCAGTTACTCATCAGGAGGCAATCAGCCCCAGCATTTT. The chain employs TRBV6-5 and TRBJ1-5; D unclear. This CDR3 contains 15 residues. Germline V lookup: CDR1 MNHEY, CDR2 SVGAGI. Between the trimmed V and J ends, which lost 0 bases and 2 bases, there was a span of 8 bases.

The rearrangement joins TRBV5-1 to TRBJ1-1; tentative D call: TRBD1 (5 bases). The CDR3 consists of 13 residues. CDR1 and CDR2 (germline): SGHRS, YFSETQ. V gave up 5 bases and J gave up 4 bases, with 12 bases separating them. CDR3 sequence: CASSFDSTTEAFF. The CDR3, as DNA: TGCGCCAGCAGTTTTGACAGCACCACTGAAGCTTTCTTT. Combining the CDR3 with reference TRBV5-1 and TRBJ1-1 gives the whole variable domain KAGVTQTPRYLIKTRGQQVTLSCSPISGHRSVSWYQQTPGQGLQFLFEYFSETQRNKGNFPGRFSGRQFSNSRSEMNVSTLELGDSALYLCASSFDSTTEAFFGQGTRLTVV.

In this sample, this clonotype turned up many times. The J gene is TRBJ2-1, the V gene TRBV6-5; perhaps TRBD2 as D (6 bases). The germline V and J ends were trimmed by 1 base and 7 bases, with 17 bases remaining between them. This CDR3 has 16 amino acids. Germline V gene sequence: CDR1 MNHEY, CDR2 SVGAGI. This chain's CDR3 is CASSYFSWGRGNEQFF. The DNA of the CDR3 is TGTGCCAGCAGTTACTTCTCCTGGGGCCGGGGGAATGAGCAGTTCTTC.

Written as DNA, the CDR3 is TGTGCCAGCAGCTTTACCGGGACAGGGAACGAGCAGTACTTC. Translating gives CASSFTGTGNEQYF. V is TRBV7-3 and J is TRBJ2-7, with 9 bases lining up with TRBD1. The length of the CDR3 is 14 residues. Germline lookup yields CDR1 SGHTA and CDR2 FQGTGA. J lost 5 bases, V lost 3 bases, and 5 bases had no gene match. Together with reference TRBV7-3 and TRBJ2-7, the CDR3 gives the full variable domain: GAGVSQTPSNKVTEKGKYVELRCDPISGHTALYWYRQSLGQGPEFLIYFQGTGAADDSGLPNDRFFAVRPEGSVSTLKIQRTERGDSAVYLCASSFTGTGNEQYFGPGTRLTVT.

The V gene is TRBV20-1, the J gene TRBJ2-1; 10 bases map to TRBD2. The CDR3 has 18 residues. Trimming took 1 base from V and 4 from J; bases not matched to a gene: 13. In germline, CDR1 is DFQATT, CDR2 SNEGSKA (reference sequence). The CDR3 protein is CSARAAFFASGGYNEQFF. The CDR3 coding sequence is TGCAGTGCTAGAGCCGCCTTTTTTGCTAGCGGGGGATACAATGAGCAGTTCTTC.

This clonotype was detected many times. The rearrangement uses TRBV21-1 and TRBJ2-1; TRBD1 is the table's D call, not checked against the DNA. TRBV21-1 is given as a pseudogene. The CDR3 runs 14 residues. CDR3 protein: CASSKGELDNEQFF. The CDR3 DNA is TGTGCCAGCAGCAAGGGGGAGTTGGACAATGAGCAGTTCTTC.

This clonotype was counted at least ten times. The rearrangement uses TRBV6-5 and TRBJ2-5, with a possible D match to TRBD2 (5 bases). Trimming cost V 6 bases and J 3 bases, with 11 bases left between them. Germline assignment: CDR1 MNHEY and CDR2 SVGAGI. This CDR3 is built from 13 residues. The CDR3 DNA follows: TGTGCCAGCAGCTTCCGGGGAGAAGAGACCCAGTACTTC. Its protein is CASSFRGEETQYF.

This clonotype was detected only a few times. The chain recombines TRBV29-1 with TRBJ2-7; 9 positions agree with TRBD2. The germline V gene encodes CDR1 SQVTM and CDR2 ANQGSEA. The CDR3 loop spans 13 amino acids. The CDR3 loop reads CRQILAGRYEQYF. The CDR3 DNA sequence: TGCAGACAAATTCTAGCGGGGCGCTACGAGCAGTACTTC.

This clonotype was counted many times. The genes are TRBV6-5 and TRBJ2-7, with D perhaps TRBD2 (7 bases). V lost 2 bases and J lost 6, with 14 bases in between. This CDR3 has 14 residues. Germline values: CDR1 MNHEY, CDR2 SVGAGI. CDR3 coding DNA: TGTGCCAGCAGTTACGAGGGGGGGCTCTCCGAGCAGTACTTC. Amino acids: CASSYEGGLSEQYF.

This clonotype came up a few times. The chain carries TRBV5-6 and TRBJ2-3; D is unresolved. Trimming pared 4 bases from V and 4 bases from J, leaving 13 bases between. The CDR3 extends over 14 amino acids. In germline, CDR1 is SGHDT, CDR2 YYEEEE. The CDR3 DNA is TGTGCCAGCAGCCCTCCAGTGGGTGCAGATACGCAGTATTTT. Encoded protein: CASSPPVGADTQYF. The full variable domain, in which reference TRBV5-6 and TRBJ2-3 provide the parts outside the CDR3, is DAGVTQSPTHLIKTRGQQVTLRCSPKSGHDTVSWYQQALGQGPQFIFQYYEEEERQRGNFPDRFSGHQFPNYSSELNVNALLLGDSALYLCASSPPVGADTQYFGPGTRLTVL.

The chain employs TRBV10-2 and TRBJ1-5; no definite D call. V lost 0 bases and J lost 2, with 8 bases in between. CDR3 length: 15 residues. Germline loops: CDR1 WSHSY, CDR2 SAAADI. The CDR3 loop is CASSESGIGNQPQHF. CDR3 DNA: TGCGCCAGCAGTGAGTCAGGGATCGGCAATCAGCCCCAGCATTTT.

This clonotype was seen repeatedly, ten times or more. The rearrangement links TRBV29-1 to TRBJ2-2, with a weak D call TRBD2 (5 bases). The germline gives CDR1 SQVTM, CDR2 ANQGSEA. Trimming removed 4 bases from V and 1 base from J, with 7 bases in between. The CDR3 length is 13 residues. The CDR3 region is CSVGGRNTGELFF. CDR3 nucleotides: TGCAGCGTTGGAGGGCGGAACACCGGGGAGCTGTTTTTT.

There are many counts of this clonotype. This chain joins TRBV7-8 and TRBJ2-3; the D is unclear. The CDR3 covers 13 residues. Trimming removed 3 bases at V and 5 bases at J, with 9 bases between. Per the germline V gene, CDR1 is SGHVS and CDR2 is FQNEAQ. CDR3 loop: CASSLDLGDTQYF. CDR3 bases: TGTGCCAGCAGCTTGGATCTAGGAGATACGCAGTATTTT.

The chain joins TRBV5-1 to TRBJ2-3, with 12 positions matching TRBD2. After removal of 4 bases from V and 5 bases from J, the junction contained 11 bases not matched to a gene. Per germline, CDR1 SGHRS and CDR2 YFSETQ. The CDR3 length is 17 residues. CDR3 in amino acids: CASSIGLAGTAGDTQYF. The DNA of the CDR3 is TGCGCCAGCAGCATCGGACTAGCGGGGACCGCAGGAGATACGCAGTATTTT.

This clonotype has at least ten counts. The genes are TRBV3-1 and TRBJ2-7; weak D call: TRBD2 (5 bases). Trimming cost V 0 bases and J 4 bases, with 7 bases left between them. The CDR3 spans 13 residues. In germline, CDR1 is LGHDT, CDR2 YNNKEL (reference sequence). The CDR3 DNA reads TGTGCCAGCAGCCAAGATCGGGATTACGAGCAGTACTTC. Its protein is CASSQDRDYEQYF.

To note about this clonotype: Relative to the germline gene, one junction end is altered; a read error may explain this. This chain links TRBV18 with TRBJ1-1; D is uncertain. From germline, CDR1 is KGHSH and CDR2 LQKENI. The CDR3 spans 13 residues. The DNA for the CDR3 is TGTGCCAGCTCACCAAGCCTGAACATTGAAGCTTTCTTT. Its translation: CASSPSLNIEAFF.

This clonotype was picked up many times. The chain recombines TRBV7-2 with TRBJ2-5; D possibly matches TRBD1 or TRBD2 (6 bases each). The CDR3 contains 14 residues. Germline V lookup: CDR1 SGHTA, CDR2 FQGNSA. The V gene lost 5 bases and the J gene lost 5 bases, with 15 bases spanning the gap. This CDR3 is CASSGGPTGETQYF. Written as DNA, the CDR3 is TGTGCCAGCAGCGGGGGGCCCACGGGGGAGACCCAGTACTTC.

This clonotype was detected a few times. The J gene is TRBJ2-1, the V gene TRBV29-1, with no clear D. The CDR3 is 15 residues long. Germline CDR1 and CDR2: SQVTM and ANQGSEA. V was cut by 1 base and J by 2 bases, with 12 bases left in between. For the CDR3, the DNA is TGCAGCGTTGAAGGAGATGGCTTTCCCTACAATGAGCAGTTCTTC. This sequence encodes CSVEGDGFPYNEQFF.

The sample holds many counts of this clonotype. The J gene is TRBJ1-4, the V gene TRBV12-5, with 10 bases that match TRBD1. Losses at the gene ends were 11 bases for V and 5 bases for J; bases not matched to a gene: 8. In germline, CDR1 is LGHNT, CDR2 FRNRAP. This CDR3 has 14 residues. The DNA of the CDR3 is TGTGCTGGGATCCCGGGACAGGGGAATGAAAAACTGTTTTTT. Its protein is CAGIPGQGNEKLFF.

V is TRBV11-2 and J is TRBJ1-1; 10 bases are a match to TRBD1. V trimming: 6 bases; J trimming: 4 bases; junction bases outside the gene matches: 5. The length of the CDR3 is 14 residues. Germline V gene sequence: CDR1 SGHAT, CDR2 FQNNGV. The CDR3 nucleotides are TGTGCCAGCAGTTCCGGACAGGGGGTCACTGAAGCTTTCTTT. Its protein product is CASSSGQGVTEAFF.